This record concerns one T cell receptor (beta chain) sequence. TCRdb keeps only in-frame clones here, not all; method: immunoSEQ multiplex PCR. In the table there are some 120,000 clones, approximately 88% of which are singletons. The data derive from a study of T cell responses to AZD1222 COVID-19 vaccine. CDR3 length: 15 amino acids. V was shortened by 4 bases and J by 0 bases, with 10 bases between the two germline ends. CDR1 MNHEY and CDR2 SVGAGI come from the germline V gene. V is TRBV6-5 and J is TRBJ1-5; TRBD1 is a possible D gene (5 bases). This TCR derives from an adult who received the AZD1222 COVID-19 vaccine. This specimen was peripheral blood, taken 28 days after the second AZD1222 dose. CDR3 residues: CASSSGQTSNQPQHF. For the CDR3, the DNA is TGTGCCAGCAGTTCCGGACAAACTAGCAATCAGCCCCAGCATTTT.